This T cell receptor (beta chain) derives from a study of patients and donors after allogeneic stem cell transplantation. V was cut by 1 base and J by 3 bases, with 13 bases left in between. This CDR3 has 15 residues. Via MiXCR, TCRdb re-called the RT-PCR reads, giving one row per CDR3 protein. The table has roughly 940,000 distinct CDR3 sequences, more than 15% seen once. The rearrangement links TRBV12-3 or TRBV12-4 to TRBJ2-7; TRBD2 might be the D (7 bases). The origin of this receptor is a human donor who was either an allogeneic HSCT recipient or a stem cell or donor lymphocyte infusion donor (not recorded which). It is not recorded whose cells these are; they may come from a transplant donor. The specimen was blood, either unsorted or a sorted T cell fraction (not recorded which). CDR3 nucleotide sequence: TGTGCCAGCAGTTTAGGGTCGGGGGGCATCTACGAGCAGTACTTC. This translates into CASSLGSGGIYEQYF.